The clone carrying this T cell receptor beta chain was observed a single time. The antigen is undetermined. The data derive from a study of OX40 agonist ivuxolimab in advanced cancers. Study at large: Patients were given ivuxolimab, an antibody that agonizes OX40 (CD134). Study-wide findings and caveats: Doses of 0.1 to 3.0 mg/kg were accompanied by clonal expansion of CD4+ and CD8+ blood T cells by week 6.

Clones were sequenced by immunoSEQ multiplex PCR, and TCRdb holds only the in-frame ones, with some missing. Of 60,000 to 90,000 clones in the sample, roughly 87% were seen once. The sequencing here drew on CD4+ or CD8+ T cells sorted from blood, taken in a trial of the OX40 agonist ivuxolimab. The sequence derives from an adult with an advanced solid tumor such as melanoma, head and neck, liver or kidney cancer.

CDR3 protein: CSVRQGVNQPQHF. In DNA, the CDR3 is TGCAGCGTTAGACAGGGGGTGAATCAGCCCCAGCATTTT. V usage is TRBV29-1 and J usage is TRBJ1-5; TRBD1 matches 9 bases. CDR1 and CDR2 (germline): SQVTM, ANQGSEA. CDR3 length: 13 amino acids. V lost 5 bases, J lost 4 bases, and 3 bases stayed unmatched. Full variable domain (rest looked up from reference TRBV29-1 and TRBJ1-5): SAVISQKPSRDICQRGTSLTIQCQVDSQVTMMFWYRQQPGQSLTLIATANQGSEATYESGFVIDKFPISRPNLTFSTLTVSNMSPEDSSIYLCSVRQGVNQPQHFGDGTRLSIL.